This T cell receptor beta chain was obtained from a study of siplizumab effects on memory and regulatory T cells. General observations from the study: Few alloreactive clones mapped to unstimulated subsets.

Remarks on this clone: Its specificity is unknown.

Per individual sample, about 97,000 TCR templates were assayed. Profiling relied on immunoSEQ multiplex PCR, and the TCRdb table lists in-frame clones only, not all of them. In the table there are 40,000 to 45,000 clones, 89% of which are singletons. The sequenced sample was naive CD4+ T cells sorted from blood. The clonotype originates from a human donor in good health.

DNA for the CDR3: TGCGCCAGCAGCACCGGGACCGTGAACACTGAAGCTTTCTTT. Its protein is CASSTGTVNTEAFF. This rearrangement joins TRBV5-1 to TRBJ1-1, with D perhaps TRBD1 (5 bases). Germline values: CDR1 SGHRS, CDR2 YFSETQ. Trimming cost V 4 bases and J 0 bases, with 10 bases left between them. The CDR3 is made up of 14 amino acids.